A selection of T cell receptor beta chains follows, all from one sample in a study of cytomegalovirus exposure and HLA in healthy donors. Assay used: immunoSEQ multiplex PCR; TCRdb lists only in-frame clones, some missing. This repertoire shows some 140,000 clones, 70% to 90% found once; its top ten account for nearly 3%. The sequencing sample was made of PBMCs. The receptors come from a man younger than 30 in good health and CMV-seronegative. Each CDR3 is given with its conserved first and last residue. D genes are given only for firm matches. Part of the rows lack a size; the others show once, few, many or a class for expanded clones.

TRBJ2-3	TRBV5-6	.	.	CASSLGIQLADTQYF	TGTGCCAGCAGCTTGGGTATCCAGTTGGCAGATACGCAGTATTTT
TRBJ2-5	TRBV7-2	TRBD1	.	CASSLQGEETQYF	TGTGCCAGCAGCTTACAGGGGGAAGAGACCCAGTACTTC
TRBJ1-4	TRBV6-6	.	.	CASRGGNEKLFF	TGTGCCAGCAGGGGCGGGAATGAAAAACTGTTTTTT
TRBJ1-4	TRBV27	.	once	CASSPTTGLSGEKLFF	TGTGCCAGCAGTCCGACGACGGGACTAAGCGGGGAAAAACTGTTTTTT
TRBJ2-7	TRBV10-3	TRBD1	.	CATTTGGSNEQYF	TGTGCCACCACGACAGGGGGCTCCAACGAGCAGTACTTC
TRBJ1-1	TRBV19	TRBD1	.	CASRTGSLNTEAFF	TGTGCCAGTAGGACAGGGAGTCTGAACACTGAAGCTTTCTTT
TRBJ1-1	TRBV15	.	.	CATSRDPRTEAFF	TGTGCCACCAGCAGAGATCCCCGGACTGAAGCTTTCTTT
TRBJ2-7	TRBV7-2	TRBD1	.	CASSEDRDSYEQYF	TGTGCCAGCAGCGAGGACAGGGACTCCTACGAGCAGTACTTC
TRBJ2-7	TRBV6-4	.	few	CASSDGGAKYF	TGTGCCAGCAGTGACGGGGGGGCTAAGTACTTC
TRBJ1-3	TRBV2	TRBD1	.	CASSFSTGGFQGNTIYF	TGTGCCAGCAGCTTCAGTACAGGGGGATTTCAGGGAAACACCATATATTTT
TRBJ1-5	TRBV5-8	.	.	CASSPPGGVMVSPQHF	TGTGCCAGCAGCCCCCCTGGGGGGGTCATGGTTTCGCCCCAGCATTTT
TRBJ1-1	TRBV28	.	.	CASTLGGLEGMNTEAFF	TGTGCCAGCACCCTGGGGGGACTGGAGGGAATGAACACTGAAGCTTTCTTT
TRBJ2-7	TRBV13	.	.	CASSLGTSLKSTYEQYF	TGTGCCAGCAGCTTAGGGACTAGTCTAAAATCGACCTACGAGCAGTACTTC
TRBJ2-2	TRBV18	.	.	CASSPRSIANTGELFF	TGTGCCAGCTCACCGCGGTCCATCGCGAACACCGGGGAGCTGTTTTTT
TRBJ2-7	TRBV21-1	.	once	CASSKVEGAAEQYF	TGTGCCAGCAGCAAGGTGGAGGGAGCGGCCGAGCAGTACTTC
TRBJ1-5	TRBV7-9	.	once	CASGQNNQPQHF	TGTGCCAGTGGACAGAACAATCAGCCCCAGCATTTT
TRBJ1-1	TRBV9	TRBD1	.	CASSFIPGTGTTEAFF	TGTGCCAGCAGCTTTATTCCCGGGACAGGGACAACTGAAGCTTTCTTT
TRBJ1-1	TRBV7-6	TRBD1	.	CASSLGTGSQEAFF	TGTGCCAGCAGCTTAGGGACAGGGAGTCAGGAAGCTTTCTTT
TRBJ2-7	TRBV7-2	.	.	CASSLGGNYEQYF	TGTGCCAGCAGCTTAGGCGGGAACTACGAGCAGTACTTC
TRBJ2-7	TRBV27	TRBD2	.	CASSSLAGVHEQYF	TGTGCCAGCAGTTCCCTAGCGGGAGTCCACGAGCAGTACTTC
TRBJ2-1	TRBV6-6	.	.	CASRVMRGEEQFF	TGTGCCAGCAGGGTCATGCGGGGCGAGGAGCAGTTCTTC
TRBJ2-1	TRBV27	TRBD2	.	CASRTSTYNEQFF	TGTGCCAGCAGGACTAGCACGTACAATGAGCAGTTCTTC
TRBJ2-6	TRBV7-9	.	.	CASSHPPRTGANVLTF	TGTGCCAGCAGCCACCCCCCCAGAACTGGGGCCAACGTCCTGACTTTC
TRBJ2-7	TRBV7-9	TRBD2	.	CASSGPAGVPEQYF	TGTGCCAGCAGCGGGCCAGCGGGAGTCCCCGAGCAGTACTTC
TRBJ2-7	TRBV4-1	.	.	CASSQGLFRDYEQYF	TGCGCCAGCAGCCAAGGCTTGTTCAGGGACTACGAGCAGTACTTC
TRBJ2-5	TRBV29-1	.	.	CSAQPQGATQYF	TGCAGCGCCCAACCTCAAGGGGCGACCCAGTACTTC
TRBJ1-4	TRBV7-9	.	once	CATTFGGAATNEKLFF	TGTGCCACTACATTCGGGGGTGCGGCAACTAATGAAAAACTGTTTTTT
TRBJ2-3	TRBV7-2	.	.	CASSLQARGPTDTQYF	TGTGCCAGCAGCTTACAGGCGCGGGGGCCCACAGATACGCAGTATTTT
TRBJ2-5	TRBV6-5	.	.	CASSRRLGGETQYF	TGTGCCAGCAGTCGGAGGCTGGGGGGAGAGACCCAGTACTTC
TRBJ1-5	TRBV7-2	.	.	CASSSKGTLYSNQPQHF	TGTGCCAGCAGCTCCAAAGGGACTCTCTATAGCAATCAGCCCCAGCATTTT
TRBJ2-2	TRBV6-6	TRBD2	.	CASSPAGGTGELFF	TGTGCCAGCAGTCCCGCGGGGGGGACCGGGGAGCTGTTTTTT
TRBJ1-4	TRBV7-8	.	.	CASSLDINEKLFF	TGTGCCAGCAGCTTAGATATTAATGAAAAACTGTTTTTT
TRBJ1-2	TRBV6-5	TRBD1	.	CASSTTGGRGYGYTF	TGTGCCAGCAGTACGACAGGGGGCCGGGGCTATGGCTACACCTTC
TRBJ2-5	TRBV5-1	.	.	CASSLQSKETQYF	TGCGCCAGCAGCTTGCAGTCAAAAGAGACCCAGTACTTC
TRBJ2-1	TRBV4-3	TRBD2	few	CASSQEVGGDNEQFF	TGCGCCAGCAGCCAAGAGGTGGGGGGGGACAATGAGCAGTTCTTC
TRBJ2-5	TRBV6-4	TRBD2	few	CASSSGSGEQETQYF	TGTGCCAGCAGTAGTGGGAGCGGGGAACAAGAGACCCAGTACTTC
TRBJ1-2	TRBV5-4	.	.	CASNMDSANYGYTF	TGTGCCAGCAACATGGACAGTGCTAACTATGGCTACACCTTC
TRBJ1-3	TRBV7-9	.	.	CASSSYRQSLVNTIYF	TGTGCCAGCAGCTCCTACCGACAGTCCCTCGTGAACACCATATATTTT
TRBJ2-7	TRBV28	.	.	CATNRGAGEYEQYF	TGTGCCACCAATCGGGGGGCGGGAGAGTACGAGCAGTACTTC
TRBJ2-3	TRBV7-8	.	.	CASVAAGSNFVNTDTQYF	TGTGCCAGCGTCGCAGCTGGGAGTAATTTCGTCAACACAGATACGCAGTATTTT
TRBJ1-6	TRBV28	.	few	CASSPAARFSPLHF	TGTGCCAGCAGCCCAGCGGCGCGCTTTTCACCCCTCCACTTT
TRBJ1-6	TRBV2	TRBD1	.	CASSDRGHSPLHF	TGTGCCAGCAGTGACAGGGGGCATTCACCCCTCCACTTT
TRBJ2-7	TRBV11-2	.	.	CASTPLGRWEQYF	TGTGCCAGCACCCCCCTAGGCCGCTGGGAGCAGTACTTC
TRBJ2-5	TRBV7-2	.	.	CASSLFTTSRGTQYF	TGTGCCAGCAGCTTATTCACGACGTCCCGGGGGACCCAGTACTTC
TRBJ2-2	TRBV9	TRBD1	.	CASSVGPPDRDVYTGELFF	TGTGCCAGCAGCGTAGGCCCTCCGGACAGGGATGTTTACACCGGGGAGCTGTTTTTT
TRBJ1-1	TRBV27	TRBD1	.	CASSLLGQGEAFF	TGTGCCAGCAGTTTACTGGGACAGGGTGAAGCTTTCTTT
TRBJ1-2	TRBV21-1	.	.	CASSKARAEGYTF	TGTGCCAGCAGCAAAGCCAGGGCTGAAGGCTACACCTTC
TRBJ1-2	TRBV18	.	.	CASSPSGQNYGYTF	TGTGCCAGCTCACCGTCCGGACAGAACTATGGCTACACCTTC
TRBJ2-3	TRBV10-1	TRBD2	.	CASSEGLAGVTDTQYF	TGCGCCAGCAGTGAGGGACTAGCGGGTGTCACAGATACGCAGTATTTT
TRBJ2-2	TRBV6-1	.	.	CASSWTVNTGELFF	TGTGCCAGCAGTTGGACAGTGAACACCGGGGAGCTGTTTTTT
TRBJ1-2	TRBV29-1	TRBD1	.	CSVEGQGATGYTF	TGCAGCGTTGAGGGACAGGGGGCTACCGGCTACACCTTC
TRBJ1-1	TRBV28	.	.	CASAEQVPRVNTEAFF	TGTGCCAGCGCTGAACAGGTCCCCAGGGTGAACACTGAAGCTTTCTTT
TRBJ1-2	TRBV15	TRBD1	.	CATSRDRGRGDGYTF	TGTGCCACCAGCAGAGATCGGGGCAGGGGGGATGGCTACACCTTC
TRBJ1-3	TRBV19	.	few	CASTTPGGQSGNTIYF	TGTGCCAGTACCACCCCCGGGGGTCAGTCTGGAAACACCATATATTTT
TRBJ2-3	TRBV27	TRBD2	.	CASSPSGRATDTQYF	TGTGCCAGCAGTCCTAGCGGGAGGGCTACAGATACGCAGTATTTT
TRBJ2-2	TRBV10-1	TRBD1	.	CASKLVSGRDRVYTGELFF	TGCGCCAGCAAGTTAGTGAGCGGGCGGGACAGGGTCTACACCGGGGAGCTGTTTTTT
TRBJ1-4	TRBV4-3	.	.	CASSQAPTGSSRYWDEKLFF	TGCGCCAGCAGCCAAGCGCCCACAGGGAGCAGCCGTTACTGGGATGAAAAACTGTTTTTT
TRBJ2-4	TRBV18	.	.	CASSPSTFREKNIQYF	TGTGCCAGCTCACCATCTACCTTCCGGGAAAAAAACATTCAGTACTTC
TRBJ1-5	TRBV13	.	.	CASTMGGGQYSNQPQHF	TGTGCCAGCACCATGGGAGGGGGTCAGTATAGCAATCAGCCCCAGCATTTT